Listed below are T cell receptor beta chains from one sample, sequenced in a study of OX40 agonist ivuxolimab in advanced cancers. Profiled with immunoSEQ multiplex PCR; TCRdb holds only in-frame clones, not every one. The repertoire holds approximately 64,000 clones, with around 86% as singletons. Source: CD4+ or CD8+ T cells sorted from blood, taken in a trial of the OX40 agonist ivuxolimab. The receptor source for this set is an adult with an advanced solid tumor such as melanoma, head and neck, liver or kidney cancer. Each CDR3 is given with its conserved first and last residue. D genes are given only for firm matches. Rows give clone size only sometimes, using once, few, many, or a class for an expanded clone.

clone_size d_call j_call v_call cdr3_aa cdr3_nt
NA TRBD2 TRBJ2-1 TRBV6-4 CASRPTGGRLSEQFF TGTGCCAGCAGGCCCACGGGGGGGCGCCTTTCTGAGCAGTTCTTC
NA NA TRBJ1-2 TRBV9 CASTPQWGARDYGYTF TGTGCCAGCACTCCTCAGTGGGGGGCGCGGGACTATGGCTACACCTTC
once NA TRBJ1-2 TRBV9 CASSLGLGANYGYTF TGTGCCAGCAGCCTCGGGTTGGGGGCTAACTATGGCTACACCTTC
NA NA TRBJ1-2 TRBV28 CASRNPYGYTF TGTGCCAGCAGGAACCCATATGGCTACACCTTC
once NA TRBJ1-3 TRBV5-1 CASSFDAGAKNTIYF TGCGCCAGCAGCTTTGATGCGGGGGCGAAAAACACCATATATTTT
NA NA TRBJ2-1 TRBV30 CAWSEGYNEQFF TGTGCCTGGAGTGAGGGTTACAATGAGCAGTTCTTC
NA TRBD2 TRBJ2-3 TRBV15 CATSRRSGATDTQYF TGTGCCACCAGCAGACGGAGCGGGGCCACAGATACGCAGTATTTT
NA TRBD1 TRBJ1-3 TRBV4-1 CASSHRGPVLNTIYF TGCGCCAGCAGCCACAGGGGGCCGGTTTTGAACACCATATATTTT
NA NA TRBJ2-1 TRBV6-5 CASSRQAAYNEQFF TGTGCCAGCAGTCGACAGGCGGCTTACAATGAGCAGTTCTTC
NA NA TRBJ2-7 TRBV5-6 CASSFLGAYEQYF TGTGCCAGCAGCTTCCTGGGGGCCTACGAGCAGTACTTC
NA NA TRBJ1-5 TRBV6-1 CASTQAIDQPQHF TGTGCCAGCACCCAGGCTATTGATCAGCCCCAGCATTTT
few NA TRBJ1-2 TRBV19 CASSIGRDLSGYTF TGTGCCAGTAGTATAGGCCGGGATCTGAGTGGCTACACCTTC
NA TRBD1 TRBJ1-5 TRBV19 CASTDRGPLQPQHF TGTGCCAGTACAGACAGGGGACCGCTTCAGCCCCAGCATTTT
NA NA TRBJ1-2 TRBV19 CASSAGISGYTF TGTGCCAGTAGTGCCGGGATTAGTGGCTACACCTTC
NA NA TRBJ2-1 TRBV10-3 CAISRNNEQFF TGTGCCATCTCACGGAACAATGAGCAGTTCTTC
NA NA TRBJ1-1 TRBV6-1 CASWSGLGTEAFF TGTGCCAGCTGGTCGGGATTGGGGACTGAAGCTTTCTTT
NA NA TRBJ1-2 TRBV9 CASSVQPGQSDTF TGTGCCAGCAGCGTCCAGCCTGGACAGAGTGACACCTTC
NA NA TRBJ2-7 TRBV7-2 CASSRNNRDEQYF TGTGCCAGCAGCCGAAACAACAGGGACGAGCAGTACTTC
NA NA TRBJ2-5 TRBV10-3 CAISGGETQYF TGTGCCATCAGTGGAGGCGAGACCCAGTACTTC
NA TRBD1 TRBJ2-5 TRBV19 CASSLRQGLEETQYF TGTGCCAGTAGTTTACGACAGGGTTTAGAAGAGACCCAGTACTTC
NA TRBD1 TRBJ2-7 TRBV9 CASSVSPQQGDEQYF TGTGCCAGCAGCGTATCCCCTCAACAGGGGGACGAGCAGTACTTC
NA NA TRBJ2-3 TRBV21-1 CASSKVVGRASDGDTQYF TGTGCCAGCAGCAAAGTAGTCGGTCGGGCTAGCGATGGAGATACGCAGTATTTT
NA NA TRBJ1-6 TRBV6-4 CASAAQGGSRLHF TGTGCCAGCGCCGCACAGGGAGGTTCTCGCCTCCACTTT
NA NA TRBJ1-6 TRBV28 CASSGVKGQANSPLHF TGTGCCAGCAGTGGGGTAAAGGGACAAGCAAATTCACCCCTCCACTTT
NA TRBD2 TRBJ2-6 TRBV28 CASSLVAGAFSGANVLTF TGTGCCAGCAGTTTAGTAGCGGGGGCCTTCTCTGGGGCCAACGTCCTGACTTTC
NA NA TRBJ2-5 TRBV5-1 CASSWGVGGEETQYF TGCGCCAGCAGCTGGGGCGTGGGGGGAGAAGAGACCCAGTACTTC
NA TRBD1 TRBJ1-1 TRBV6-5 CASSSQRQGGPPEAFF TGTGCCAGCAGTTCTCAGAGACAGGGCGGACCCCCTGAAGCTTTCTTT
few NA TRBJ1-1 TRBV30 CAWNRDRAGTEAFF TGTGCCTGGAATAGGGACCGGGCAGGGACTGAAGCTTTCTTT
NA NA TRBJ1-2 TRBV6-1 CASSEVGRVGDGYTF TGTGCCAGCAGTGAAGTCGGCAGGGTGGGAGATGGCTACACCTTC
NA NA TRBJ1-2 TRBV6-5 CASSYAGTGNYGYTF TGTGCCAGCAGTTACGCGGGTACTGGGAACTATGGCTACACCTTC
NA NA TRBJ1-2 TRBV28 CASSPPGGRDYGYTF TGTGCCAGCAGTCCCCCCGGGGGGCGAGACTATGGCTACACCTTC
NA TRBD1 TRBJ2-2 TRBV19 CASTGTGVAGELFF TGTGCCAGTACCGGGACAGGGGTCGCCGGGGAGCTGTTTTTT
NA TRBD2 TRBJ2-3 TRBV19 CASSLISGATDTQYF TGTGCCAGTAGTTTAATTAGCGGGGCCACAGATACGCAGTATTTT
once NA TRBJ2-3 TRBV28 CASKDPGGGRPNTQYF TGTGCCAGCAAGGATCCAGGGGGGGGGCGACCGAATACGCAGTATTTT
NA NA TRBJ2-7 TRBV18 CASSPDRDISYEQYF TGTGCCAGCTCACCAGATCGGGACATATCCTACGAGCAGTACTTC
NA NA TRBJ1-3 TRBV28 CASSLNRLSGNTIYF TGTGCCAGCAGTTTGAACAGACTCTCTGGAAACACCATATATTTT
NA TRBD1 TRBJ1-2 TRBV7-2 CASSFKQGDSFGYTF TGTGCCAGCAGCTTCAAACAGGGGGACAGTTTTGGCTACACCTTC
NA TRBD1 TRBJ2-3 TRBV2 CASSDLQGTDTQYF TGTGCCAGCAGTGATTTACAGGGGACAGATACGCAGTATTTT
NA NA TRBJ1-2 TRBV28 CASSKPRVNYGYTF TGTGCCAGCAGTAAACCGCGGGTGAACTATGGCTACACCTTC
NA NA TRBJ2-7 TRBV4-1 CASSHGLFTTGASHEQYF TGCGCCAGCAGCCATGGGCTGTTCACCACGGGGGCTAGTCACGAGCAGTACTTC
NA NA TRBJ1-6 TRBV5-1 CASSLEAGSHSPLHF TGCGCCAGCAGCTTGGAGGCAGGGTCCCATTCACCCCTCCACTTT
NA NA TRBJ2-4 TRBV30 CAWSVGPKNIQYF TGTGCCTGGAGTGTGGGTCCCAAAAACATTCAGTACTTC
NA NA TRBJ1-2 TRBV5-5 CASSLQANGYTF TGTGCCAGCAGCTTACAGGCTAATGGCTACACCTTC
NA NA TRBJ2-5 TRBV6-1 CASSGGSTHRVPQETQYF TGTGCCAGCAGTGGAGGTTCGACTCATAGAGTCCCCCAAGAGACCCAGTACTTC
NA NA TRBJ2-5 TRBV6-1 CASSPTRGGKAQYF TGTGCCAGCAGTCCCACCCGGGGCGGGAAGGCCCAGTACTTC
NA TRBD1 TRBJ2-5 TRBV19 CASSPGTGVETQYF TGTGCCAGTAGTCCTGGGACAGGGGTAGAGACCCAGTACTTC
NA NA TRBJ1-1 TRBV5-6 CASSLIGGNTEAFF TGTGCCAGCAGCTTGATCGGGGGGAACACTGAAGCTTTCTTT
NA NA TRBJ2-1 TRBV19 CASRSDRNHEQFF TGTGCCAGTAGGAGCGACAGAAACCATGAGCAGTTCTTC
NA NA TRBJ2-6 TRBV5-4 CASSERQSTSGANVLTF TGTGCCAGCAGCGAGAGACAGAGTACTTCTGGGGCCAACGTCCTGACTTTC
NA NA TRBJ1-3 TRBV18 CASSPSGGFGNTIYF TGTGCCAGCTCCCCGTCGGGGGGCTTTGGAAACACCATATATTTT
few NA TRBJ1-1 TRBV7-9 CASSRTTNTEAFF TGTGCCAGCAGCCGAACAACGAACACTGAAGCTTTCTTT
NA NA TRBJ2-6 TRBV2 CASRRTASGANVLTF TGTGCCAGCAGGAGGACAGCCTCTGGGGCCAACGTCCTGACTTTC
NA NA TRBJ1-1 TRBV11-2 CASSWIRGANTEAFF TGTGCCAGCAGTTGGATCAGAGGAGCGAACACTGAAGCTTTCTTT